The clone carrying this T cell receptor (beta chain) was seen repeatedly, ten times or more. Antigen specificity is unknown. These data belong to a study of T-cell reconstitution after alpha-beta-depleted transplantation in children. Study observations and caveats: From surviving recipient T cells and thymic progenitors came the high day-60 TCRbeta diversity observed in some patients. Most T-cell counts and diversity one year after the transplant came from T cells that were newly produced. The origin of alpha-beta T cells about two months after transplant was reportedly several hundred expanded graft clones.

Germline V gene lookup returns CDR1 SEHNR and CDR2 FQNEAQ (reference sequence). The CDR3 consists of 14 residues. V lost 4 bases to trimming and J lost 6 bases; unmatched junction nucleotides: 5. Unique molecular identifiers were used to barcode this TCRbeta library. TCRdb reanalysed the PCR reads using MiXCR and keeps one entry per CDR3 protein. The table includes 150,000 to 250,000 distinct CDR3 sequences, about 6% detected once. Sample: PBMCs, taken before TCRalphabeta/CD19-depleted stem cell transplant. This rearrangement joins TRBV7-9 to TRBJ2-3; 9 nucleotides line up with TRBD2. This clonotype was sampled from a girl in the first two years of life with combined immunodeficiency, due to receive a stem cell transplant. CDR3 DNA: TGTGCCAGCAGCTGGCTAGCGGGGATCGATACGCAGTATTTT. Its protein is CASSWLAGIDTQYF.